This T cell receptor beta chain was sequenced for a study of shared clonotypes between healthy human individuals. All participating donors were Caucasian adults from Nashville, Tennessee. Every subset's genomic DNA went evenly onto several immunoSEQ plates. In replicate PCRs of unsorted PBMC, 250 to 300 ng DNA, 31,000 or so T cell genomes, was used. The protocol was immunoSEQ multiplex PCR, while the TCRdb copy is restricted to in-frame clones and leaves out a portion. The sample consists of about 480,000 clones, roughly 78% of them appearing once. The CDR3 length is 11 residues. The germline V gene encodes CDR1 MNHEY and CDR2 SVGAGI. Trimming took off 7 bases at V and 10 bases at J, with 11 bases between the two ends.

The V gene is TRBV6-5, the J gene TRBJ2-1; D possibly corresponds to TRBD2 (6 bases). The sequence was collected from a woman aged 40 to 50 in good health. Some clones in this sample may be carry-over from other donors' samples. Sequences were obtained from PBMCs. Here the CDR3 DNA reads TGTGCCAGCACCTTCGGAGGGGAGCAGTTCTTC. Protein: CASTFGGEQFF.